These 25 T cell receptor beta chains were sequenced from one sample in a study of T and B cells in COVID-19 patients. Blood genomic DNA input for TRB amplification was 250-500 ng. TRB rearrangements were amplified by multiplex PCR with BIOMED2 TRB-A/B primers. MiXCR, applied by TCRdb to the multiplex PCR reads, yields one record per CDR3 protein. The data show roughly 4,700 distinct CDR3 sequences, 28% seen once. Material: blood. Receptor source: a human donor with active COVID-19.

This clonotype was seen more than once but under ten times. The genes are TRBV11-1 and TRBJ2-1, with TRBD1 identical over 8 bases. Germline assignment: CDR1 SGHAT and CDR2 FQDESV (reference sequence). V lost 4 bases to trimming and J lost 2 bases; unmatched junction nucleotides: 7. The CDR3 runs 16 residues. In DNA, the CDR3 is TGTGCCAGCAGCTCTTTCAGGGGGCCGACCTACAATGAGCAGTTCTTC. Translating gives CASSSFRGPTYNEQFF.

The V and J genes are TRBV20-1 and TRBJ1-6; D remains unclear. This CDR3 is 17 amino acids long. V was clipped by 0 bases and J by 0 bases, with 12 bases between them. Germline assignment: CDR1 DFQATT and CDR2 SNEGSKA (reference sequence). CDR3: CSARDEAESSYNSPLHF. CDR3 nucleotides: TGCAGTGCTAGAGATGAGGCAGAGAGCTCCTATAATTCACCCCTCCACTTT.

The rearrangement links TRBV6-1 to TRBJ1-2, with D possibly matching TRBD1 (5 bases). There are 14 residues in the CDR3. Deletions cut 6 bases from V and 3 bases from J, with 14 bases between. CDR1 MNHNS and CDR2 SASEGT come from the germline V gene. CDR3 in amino acids: CASSPPDSYYGYTF. Written as DNA, the CDR3 is TGTGCCAGCAGCCCACCCGACAGTTACTATGGCTACACCTTC.

In its sample, this clonotype ranks as medium-sized (0.01 to 0.1%). The gene calls are TRBV30 and TRBJ2-3; 7 nucleotides agree with TRBD1. V gave up 2 bases and J gave up 0 bases; unmatched junction bases: 2. Germline values: CDR1 GTSNPN, CDR2 SVGIG (reference sequence). The CDR3 covers 14 residues. The CDR3 loop reads CAWSLGGSTDTQYF. The CDR3 DNA is TGTGCCTGGAGTTTAGGGGGCAGCACAGATACGCAGTATTTT.

This clonotype was observed a handful of times. The V gene is TRBV7-2, the J gene TRBJ2-7; perhaps TRBD2 as D (6 bases). The germline V and J ends were trimmed by 5 bases and 0 bases, with 14 bases remaining between them. The CDR3 has 15 residues. The germline CDR1 and CDR2 sequences are SGHTA and FQGNSA. The DNA for the CDR3 is TGTGCCAGCAGCCCGGACTATTATATCTCCTACGAGCAGTACTTC. It is translated as CASSPDYYISYEQYF.

This clonotype ranks as medium-sized. This chain uses TRBV19 with TRBJ2-7, with D possibly matching TRBD2 (5 bases). This CDR3 is 12 amino acids long. Germline CDR1 reads LNHDA; CDR2 reads SQIVND (reference sequence). Deletions cut 4 bases from V and 3 bases from J, with 7 bases between. CDR3 sequence (DNA): TGTGCCAGTAGTACCGCGGGCTACGAGCAGTACTTC. It is translated as CASSTAGYEQYF.

This clonotype was seen a few times. Relative to the germline gene, one junction end is altered; a read error may explain this. This chain uses TRBV4-3 with TRBJ2-1, with D unclear. This CDR3 region has 16 residues. Germline V gives CDR1 LGHNA, CDR2 YSLEER. CDR3 loop: CASSPLDRDSYNEQFF. CDR3 bases: TGTGCCAGCAGCCCCCTTGATAGAGATTCCTACAATGAGCAGTTCTTC.

The V and J genes are TRBV20-1 and TRBJ2-7, with D maybe TRBD2 (5 bases). The CDR3 runs to 12 residues. Germline-derived CDR1 and CDR2 are DFQATT and SNEGSKA (reference sequence). Between the trimmed V and J ends, which lost 3 bases and 3 bases, there was a span of 9 bases. The CDR3 DNA follows: TGCAGTGCTAGTGAGGGCCACTACGAGCAGTACTTC. This encodes CSASEGHYEQYF.

This clonotype is large by share. The V call is TRBV29-1, the J call TRBJ2-1; TRBD2 is a possible D gene (5 bases). Germline V CDR1 and CDR2: SQVTM, ANQGSEA. The CDR3 consists of 13 residues. V dropped 4 bases and J dropped 5 bases, with 12 bases sitting between them. CDR3 residues: CSVAPSGNNEQFF. The CDR3, as DNA: TGCAGCGTTGCGCCTTCGGGGAACAATGAGCAGTTCTTC.

This clonotype is medium-sized. The chain couples TRBV6-5 to TRBJ2-2; D unclear. There are 14 residues in the CDR3. V was cut by 0 bases and J by 4 bases, with 6 bases left in between. CDR1 and CDR2 (germline): MNHEY, SVGAGI. The CDR3 bases are TGTGCCAGCAGTTACTCGACCAGCACCGGGGAGCTGTTTTTT. Translated, it gives CASSYSTSTGELFF.

V usage is TRBV5-6 and J usage is TRBJ2-1; 10 bases fit TRBD2. The CDR3 extends over 14 amino acids. The germline V gene has CDR1 SGHDT and CDR2 YYEEEE. Trimming removed 4 bases from V and 8 bases from J; junction bases left unmatched: 6. The chain's CDR3 is CASSPGLALDEQFF. The CDR3 region has the DNA TGTGCCAGCAGCCCGGGACTAGCGTTGGATGAGCAGTTCTTC. The full variable domain, its missing parts supplied by reference TRBV5-6 and TRBJ2-1, is DAGVTQSPTHLIKTRGQQVTLRCSPKSGHDTVSWYQQALGQGPQFIFQYYEEEERQRGNFPDRFSGHQFPNYSSELNVNALLLGDSALYLCASSPGLALDEQFFGPGTRLTVL.

This clonotype was recorded a few times. This sequence joins TRBV10-3 and TRBJ2-5; D is possibly TRBD1 or TRBD2 (6 bases each). V dropped 2 bases and J dropped 5 bases, with 9 bases sitting between them. Germline assignment: CDR1 ENHRY and CDR2 SYGVKD. CDR3 size: 13 residues. As DNA, the CDR3 is TGTGCCATCAGTGAGCGGGGGCCGGAGACCCAGTACTTC. Amino acids: CAISERGPETQYF.

The rearrangement joins TRBV7-2 to TRBJ1-6, with D uncertain. This CDR3 is built from 16 residues. Per germline, CDR1 SGHTA and CDR2 FQGNSA. The V and J ends lost 0 bases and 9 bases respectively, with 15 bases between them. The CDR3 DNA follows: TGTGCCAGCAGCTTAGCGGGGATTTTCCTGGGTTCACCCCTCCACTTT. Residues: CASSLAGIFLGSPLHF.

Within the sample, this clonotype is medium-sized. This rearrangement joins TRBV6-4 to TRBJ2-2; D ambiguous. Trimming took off 0 bases at V and 7 bases at J, with 9 bases between the two ends. This CDR3 is built from 14 residues. Germline assignment: CDR1 MRHNA and CDR2 SNTAGT. The CDR3 coding sequence is TGTGCCAGCAGTGACTCGTACTCAGGCGGGGAGCTGTTTTTT. It yields the protein CASSDSYSGGELFF.

The genes are TRBV5-6 and TRBJ1-6; possible D gene TRBD1, 5 bases. There are 15 residues in the CDR3. Germline loops: CDR1 SGHDT, CDR2 YYEEEE. The V and J ends lost 4 bases and 0 bases respectively, with 8 bases between them. The DNA for the CDR3 is TGTGCCAGCAGCCGTGACAGCTCCTATAATTCACCCCTCCACTTT. Translation: CASSRDSSYNSPLHF.

By share of the sample, this clonotype is medium-sized (0.01 to 0.1%). V usage is TRBV6-2 or TRBV6-3 and J usage is TRBJ2-3; D not resolved. In germline, CDR1 is MNHEY, CDR2 SVGEGT. Trimming left V 2 bases short and J 5 bases short, with 8 bases between. The CDR3 totals 13 residues. Written as DNA, the CDR3 is TGTGCCAGCAGTTACCCGTGGGGAGATACGCAGTATTTT. Translation gives CASSYPWGDTQYF.

This clonotype was detected a few times. This chain connects TRBV6-2 or TRBV6-3 to TRBJ2-7, with D unclear. This CDR3 region has 12 residues. Germline lookup yields CDR1 MNHEY and CDR2 SVGEGT. Trimming left V 2 bases short and J 2 bases short, with 4 bases between. CDR3 loop: CASSYEAYEQYF. The CDR3 region has the DNA TGTGCCAGCAGTTACGAAGCCTACGAGCAGTACTTC.

Sample share makes this clonotype medium-sized. V gene TRBV6-5 combines with J gene TRBJ2-7; 10 positions match TRBD2. J gave up 9 bases and V 7 bases, and 12 bases lay outside the gene matches. The germline gives CDR1 MNHEY, CDR2 SVGAGI. The CDR3 consists of 14 residues. The CDR3 nucleotides are TGTGCCAGCACCCTAGGGGTAGCGGGAGGTCGGCAGTACTTC. Residues: CASTLGVAGGRQYF.

This clonotype is categorized as medium-sized (0.01 to 0.1%). The chain joins TRBV6-5 to TRBJ2-2; D is unresolved. Trimming shortened V by 0 bases and J by 8 bases, and 13 bases separated the two germline ends. This CDR3 spans 15 amino acids. CDR1 and CDR2 (germline): MNHEY, SVGAGI. DNA for the CDR3: TGTGCCAGCAGTTACTCGACTCAACTCGGGGGGGAGCTGTTTTTT. Protein: CASSYSTQLGGELFF.

Note on this clonotype: This sequence may be a read error, since a much larger clone differs from it by one base. V and J are TRBV18 and TRBJ1-6; 7 positions match TRBD1. CDR3 length: 13 amino acids. The germline V gene has CDR1 KGHSH and CDR2 LQKENI. V lost 7 bases to trimming and J lost 7 bases; unmatched junction nucleotides: 4. The CDR3: CASWGDSNSPLHF. The CDR3 region has the DNA TGTGCCAGCTGGGGGGACAGCAATTCACCCCTCCACTTT. Filled out from reference TRBV18 and TRBJ1-6, the complete variable domain reads NAGVMQNPRHLVRRRGQEARLRCSPMKGHSHVYWYRQLPEEGLKFMVYLQKENIIDESGMPKERFSAEFPKEGPSILRIQQVVRGDSAAYFCASWGDSNSPLHFGNGTRLTVT.

Relative to its sample, this clonotype is medium-sized (0.01 to 0.1%). V usage is TRBV27 and J usage is TRBJ1-5; D not resolved. V was trimmed by 5 bases and J by 1 base, leaving 12 bases between them. The CDR3 is 15 amino acids. The germline gives CDR1 MNHEY, CDR2 SMNVEV (reference sequence). The CDR3 loop is CASSAGLGSNQPQHF. CDR3 nucleotides: TGTGCCAGCAGTGCCGGGTTGGGGAGCAATCAGCCCCAGCATTTT.

Comment on this clonotype: A much larger clone sits a single nucleotide away, making a read error possible. The chain links TRBV12-3 or TRBV12-4 to TRBJ2-7; TRBD2 matches 11 bases. After removal of 6 bases from V and 0 bases from J, the junction contained 10 bases not matched to a gene. CDR3 size: 17 residues. The CDR3 region has the DNA TGTGCCAGCAGAGCCCGACTAGCGGGATTAAGCTCCTACGAGCAGTACTTC. Residues: CASRARLAGLSSYEQYF.

This sequence joins TRBV7-2 and TRBJ2-5, with D tentatively TRBD1 (5 bases). Germline V gene data show CDR1 as SGHTA and CDR2 as FQGNSA. CDR3 length: 13 residues. Deletions cut 0 bases from V and 5 bases from J, with 7 bases between. The CDR3 loop is CASSLARAETQYF. Here the CDR3 DNA reads TGTGCCAGCAGCTTAGCCAGGGCGGAGACCCAGTACTTC.

The J gene is TRBJ2-7, the V gene TRBV7-2; D possibly corresponds to TRBD2 (5 bases). This CDR3 has 15 amino acids. Germline CDR1 and CDR2: SGHTA and FQGNSA. With 3 bases removed from V and 1 base from J, the gap between germline ends came to 13 bases. The CDR3 here is CASSFPLGLSYEQYF. CDR3 sequence (DNA): TGTGCCAGCAGCTTCCCTTTAGGACTTTCCTACGAGCAGTACTTC.

The genes are TRBV28 and TRBJ2-1, with D perhaps TRBD1 (6 bases). The CDR3 has 16 residues. Trimming left V 5 bases short and J 2 bases short, with 16 bases between. CDR1 and CDR2 from the germline V gene are MDHEN and SYDVKM. CDR3 amino acids: CASSAGGRGAYNEQFF. The CDR3 nucleotides read TGTGCCAGCAGTGCGGGCGGCAGGGGCGCCTACAATGAGCAGTTCTTC.